The 23 T cell receptor beta chains presented below share a single source sample, sequenced in a study of spatial heterogeneity in lung cancer. Study-wide findings and caveats: How many expanded intratumoral alpha and beta TCRs were present tracked the tumor mutation count, which was a count of nonsynonymous mutations.

MiXCR was run by TCRdb on the 5' RACE reads, yielding one entry per CDR3 protein. The sample includes around 100,000 distinct CDR3 sequences, about 4.4% of them seen just once. No antigen is known for these receptors. Regarding time point: sample taken at primary tumor resection. Sample: lung tumor tissue, taken at surgery. These receptors all stem from a male donor with early-stage non-small cell lung cancer.

This clonotype has at least ten counts. V usage is TRBV10-2 and J usage is TRBJ2-2; no reliable D call. With 7 bases removed from V and 2 bases from J, the gap between germline ends came to 11 bases. Germline V CDR1 and CDR2: WSHSY, SAAADI. The CDR3 contains 14 residues. This CDR3 is CASMPSINTGELFF. In DNA, the CDR3 is TGCGCCAGCATGCCCAGTATCAACACCGGGGAGCTGTTTTTT.

This clonotype was observed at least ten times. This chain connects TRBV23-1 to TRBJ2-7; D remains ambiguous. TRBV23-1 is labeled an ORF, and its function is uncertain. V was cut by 4 bases and J by 6 bases, with 34 bases left in between. The CDR3 spans 20 residues. The CDR3 DNA follows: TGCGCCAGCAGTCCACGACGGTATCCCATCCGAGCACCAGCTGCCTCCGAGCAGTACTTC. Translation: CASSPRRYPIRAPAASEQYF.

Ten or more counts support this clonotype. The chain joins TRBV2 to TRBJ1-5; possibly TRBD1 for D (6 bases). Germline lookup yields CDR1 SNHLY and CDR2 FYNNEI. With 8 bases removed from V and 2 bases from J, the gap between germline ends came to 16 bases. The CDR3 covers 15 residues. The CDR3 bases are TGTGCCAGCCGGGGACAACCGGGTGGCAATCAGCCCCAGCATTTT. This sequence encodes CASRGQPGGNQPQHF.

This chain joins TRBV5-1 and TRBJ2-5, with 8 positions matching TRBD1. CDR3 size: 14 residues. Germline CDR1 SGHRS, CDR2 YFSETQ. Trimming removed 5 bases from V and 2 bases from J; junction bases left unmatched: 5. CDR3 in DNA: TGCGCCAGCAGTCCGGGACAGGAGCAAGAGACCCAGTACTTC. Protein sequence: CASSPGQEQETQYF.

Many counts were recorded for this clonotype. This chain uses TRBV9 with TRBJ2-3; D call uncertain. V was cut by 4 bases and J by 2 bases, with 8 bases left in between. Germline loops: CDR1 SGDLS, CDR2 YYNGEE. This CDR3 is built from 13 residues. CDR3 DNA: TGTGCCAGCAGCCCCCGAGCCACAGATACGCAGTATTTT. The encoded protein is CASSPRATDTQYF.

This clonotype was counted between two and nine times. V gene TRBV7-9 combines with J gene TRBJ2-3, with D unresolved. Trimming took 0 bases from V and 2 from J, leaving 9 bases between them. CDR1 and CDR2 (germline): SEHNR, FQNEAQ (reference sequence). The CDR3 consists of 15 residues. The CDR3 sequence is CASSLAEVSTDTQYF. DNA for the CDR3: TGTGCCAGCAGCTTAGCCGAGGTTTCCACAGATACGCAGTATTTT.

This clonotype has at least ten counts. The chain joins TRBV29-1 to TRBJ2-5; the match to TRBD1 covers 9 bases. The V and J ends lost 5 bases and 5 bases, in that order; junction bases with no gene match: 3. The V gene's germline CDR1 is SQVTM and CDR2 ANQGSEA. The CDR3 has 12 residues. Here the CDR3 reads CSVRQGVETQYF. The CDR3 DNA is TGCAGCGTTCGACAGGGGGTGGAGACCCAGTACTTC. The whole variable domain, filled in from reference TRBV29-1 and TRBJ2-5, reads SAVISQKPSRDICQRGTSLTIQCQVDSQVTMMFWYRQQPGQSLTLIATANQGSEATYESGFVIDKFPISRPNLTFSTLTVSNMSPEDSSIYLCSVRQGVETQYFGPGTRLLVL.

Here the CDR3 DNA reads TGTGCCAGCAGTTTTCAGGACAGGGTGGGATATCCCCATGAAGCTTTCTTT. It yields the protein CASSFQDRVGYPHEAFF. The V call is TRBV12-3 or TRBV12-4, the J call TRBJ1-1; 8 bases fit TRBD1. J was trimmed by 7 bases and V by 3 bases; bases with no gene match: 16. The CDR3 consists of 17 residues.

This clonotype came up many times. The rearrangement links TRBV4-2 to TRBJ2-1, with 9 nucleotides matching TRBD2. Germline V CDR1 and CDR2: LGHNA, YNFKEQ. Germline trimming cut 4 bases from V and 7 bases from J; bases unmatched to any gene: 8. The CDR3 totals 15 residues. The CDR3 region has the DNA TGTGCCAGCAGCCGGGGACTAGCCGAGGAAAATGAGCAGTTCTTC. Translated, it gives CASSRGLAEENEQFF.

This clonotype was observed many times. This rearrangement joins TRBV10-3 to TRBJ2-2, with D maybe TRBD1 (5 bases). V was clipped by 6 bases and J by 2 bases, with 7 bases between them. The CDR3 is 13 amino acids. From germline, CDR1 is ENHRY and CDR2 SYGVKD. CDR3 DNA sequence: TGTGCCATCAGGACAGACAACACCGGGGAGCTGTTTTTT. Amino acids: CAIRTDNTGELFF.

The chain recombines TRBV9 with TRBJ2-7; unclear D gene. Germline lookup yields CDR1 SGDLS and CDR2 YYNGEE. CDR3 length: 14 residues. V lost 0 bases and J lost 0, with 7 bases in between. CDR3 nucleotides: TGTGCCAGCAGCGTAGGTGGCGACTCCTACGAGCAGTACTTC. This translates into CASSVGGDSYEQYF.

This clonotype was picked up many times. The V and J genes are TRBV20-1 and TRBJ1-1, with 7 positions matching TRBD1. This CDR3 has 13 amino acids. V was clipped by 6 bases and J by 5 bases; unmatched bases: 9. Per germline, CDR1 DFQATT and CDR2 SNEGSKA (reference sequence). CDR3 bases: TGCAGTGCCCCGACAGGGATCAGGACTGAAGCTTTCTTT. As protein: CSAPTGIRTEAFF.

The chain employs TRBV28 and TRBJ1-1; D gene uncertain. The CDR3 consists of 16 residues. Germline lookup yields CDR1 MDHEN and CDR2 SYDVKM. The V end was cut by 3 bases, the J end by 2 bases, with 16 bases between. CDR3 bases: TGTGCCAGCAGTTTCCTTGCTTCGGGAATCAACACTGAAGCTTTCTTT. Its protein is CASSFLASGINTEAFF. Variable domain in full (rest from reference TRBV28 and TRBJ1-1): DVKVTQSSRYLVKRTGEKVFLECVQDMDHENMFWYRQDPGLGLRLIYFSYDVKMKEKGDIPEGYSVSREKKERFSLILESASTNQTSMYLCASSFLASGINTEAFFGQGTRLTVV.

The chain carries TRBV7-8 and TRBJ2-7; 7 bases align to TRBD2. The CDR3 is made up of 13 amino acids. Losses at the gene ends were 0 bases for V and 6 bases for J; bases not matched to a gene: 2. CDR1 is SGHVS and CDR2 is FQNEAQ in the germline V gene. CDR3 nucleotides: TGTGCCAGCAGCTTAGCCCGGGAGGCCGAGCAGTACTTC. Protein product: CASSLAREAEQYF.

This clonotype was counted at least ten times. Here the CDR3 reads CASSLKANTGELFF. The CDR3 DNA sequence: TGTGCCAGCAGCTTAAAAGCGAACACCGGGGAGCTGTTTTTT. The chain is built from TRBV7-6 and TRBJ2-2; no reliable D call. Germline values: CDR1 SGHVS, CDR2 FNYEAQ. Trimming took 2 bases from V and 0 from J, leaving 4 bases between them. The CDR3 runs 14 residues. Drawing the rest from reference TRBV7-6 and TRBJ2-2, the complete variable domain is GAGVSQSPRYKVTKRGQDVALRCDPISGHVSLYWYRQALGQGPEFLTYFNYEAQQDKSGLPNDRFSAERPEGSISTLTIQRTEQRDSAMYRCASSLKANTGELFFGEGSRLTVL.

Many counts were recorded for this clonotype. V and J are TRBV11-2 and TRBJ1-4; maybe TRBD1 (5 bases). The CDR3 runs to 15 residues. Per germline, CDR1 SGHAT and CDR2 FQNNGV. V lost 5 bases and J lost 9, with 19 bases in between. CDR3 loop: CASSTPGHEGQKLFF. CDR3 sequence (DNA): TGTGCCAGCAGCACCCCCGGACACGAAGGCCAAAAACTGTTTTTT.

This clonotype has at least ten counts. V is TRBV6-6 and J is TRBJ1-5; a weak D match, TRBD1 (5 bases). Trimming shortened V by 6 bases and J by 6 bases, and 24 bases separated the two germline ends. From germline, CDR1 is MNHNY and CDR2 SVGAGI (reference sequence). The CDR3 runs to 17 residues. This chain's CDR3 is CASSPGGGTAMGQPQHF. In nucleotides, the CDR3 is TGTGCCAGCAGCCCAGGAGGCGGGACGGCGATGGGTCAGCCCCAGCATTTT.

The sample holds a few counts of this clonotype. V and J are TRBV28 and TRBJ2-5; D is ambiguous. This CDR3 spans 11 amino acids. Germline loops: CDR1 MDHEN, CDR2 SYDVKM. Trimming took 6 bases from V and 7 from J, leaving 9 bases between them. The CDR3 loop reads CASRSGVTQYF. The CDR3 DNA is TGTGCCAGCAGGAGTGGCGTGACCCAGTACTTC. The entire variable domain, with the rest obtained from reference TRBV28 and TRBJ2-5, is as follows: DVKVTQSSRYLVKRTGEKVFLECVQDMDHENMFWYRQDPGLGLRLIYFSYDVKMKEKGDIPEGYSVSREKKERFSLILESASTNQTSMYLCASRSGVTQYFGPGTRLLVL.

This clonotype was found many times. The chain uses TRBV4-1 and TRBJ2-5; no firm D call. Germline CDR1 and CDR2: MGHRA and YSYEKL. The CDR3 runs to 15 residues. The V end was cut by 1 base, the J end by 0 bases, with 9 bases between. CDR3 amino acids: CASSQVFTYQETQYF. The CDR3 nucleotides are TGCGCCAGCAGCCAAGTATTCACTTACCAAGAGACCCAGTACTTC.

This clonotype was found many times. The rearrangement uses TRBV7-8 and TRBJ1-6; D is unclear. The CDR3 length is 16 residues. Looked up from germline, CDR1 is SGHVS and CDR2 is FQNEAQ. Trimming took off 3 bases at V and 1 base at J, with 10 bases between the two ends. This CDR3 is CASSFPRGSYNSPLHF. The CDR3, as DNA: TGTGCCAGCAGCTTTCCGCGTGGGTCCTATAATTCACCCCTCCACTTT.

At least ten counts were recorded for this clonotype. V usage is TRBV20-1 and J usage is TRBJ1-1; D is uncertain. CDR1 and CDR2 (germline): DFQATT, SNEGSKA (reference sequence). V was clipped by 6 bases and J by 4 bases, with 18 bases between them. This CDR3 is 14 amino acids long. The CDR3 loop reads CSARVPSEGTEAFF. DNA of the CDR3: TGCAGTGCCCGGGTTCCTTCCGAGGGCACTGAAGCTTTCTTT.

This clonotype was counted only a few times. The V gene is TRBV7-8, the J gene TRBJ2-1; TRBD2 aligns across 9 bases. Germline assignment: CDR1 SGHVS and CDR2 FQNEAQ. The ends lost 4 bases at V and 0 bases at J; junction bases unmatched: 4. There are 16 residues in the CDR3. Here the CDR3 DNA reads TGTGCCAGCAGCTACGGGACTAGCAGCTCCTACAATGAGCAGTTCTTC. Translated: CASSYGTSSSYNEQFF.

This clonotype was seen at least ten times. V is TRBV7-9 and J is TRBJ2-1, with 7 bases identical to TRBD2. The CDR3 contains 15 residues. The junction had 9 bases not matched to a gene; V was cut back by 4 bases and J by 6 bases. Germline CDR1 is SEHNR and CDR2 is FQNEAQ (reference sequence). In nucleotides, the CDR3 is TGTGCCAGCAGCTCCCCGGGACTATCTATCAATGAGCAGTTCTTC. The encoded protein is CASSSPGLSINEQFF.